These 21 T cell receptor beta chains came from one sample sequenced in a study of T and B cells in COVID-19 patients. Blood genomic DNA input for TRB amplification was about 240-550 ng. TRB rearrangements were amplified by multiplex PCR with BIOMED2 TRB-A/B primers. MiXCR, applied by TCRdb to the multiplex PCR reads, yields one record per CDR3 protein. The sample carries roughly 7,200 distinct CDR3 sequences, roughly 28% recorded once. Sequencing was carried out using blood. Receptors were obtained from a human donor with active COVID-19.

DNA for the CDR3: TGCAGTGCTAGTAGGGACGACCTCTCCTACGAGCAGTACTTC. This codes for CSASRDDLSYEQYF. The rearrangement links TRBV20-1 to TRBJ2-7, with D possibly being TRBD1 or TRBD2 (5 bases each). In germline, CDR1 is DFQATT, CDR2 SNEGSKA (reference sequence). This CDR3 comprises 14 residues. V lost 3 bases, J lost 0 bases, and 12 bases lay in between.

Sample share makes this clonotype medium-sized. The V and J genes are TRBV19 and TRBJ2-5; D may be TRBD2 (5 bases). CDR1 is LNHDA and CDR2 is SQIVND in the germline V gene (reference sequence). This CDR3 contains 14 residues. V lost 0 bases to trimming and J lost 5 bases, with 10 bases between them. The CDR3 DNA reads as TGTGCCAGTAGTATAGAACTAGACCCTGAGACCCAGTACTTC. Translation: CASSIELDPETQYF.

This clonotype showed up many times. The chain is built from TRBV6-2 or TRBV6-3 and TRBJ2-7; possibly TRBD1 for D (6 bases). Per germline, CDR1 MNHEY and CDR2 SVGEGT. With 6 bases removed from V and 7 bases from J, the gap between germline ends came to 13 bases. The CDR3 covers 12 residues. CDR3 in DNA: TGTGCCAGCAGACCCAGGGGCCGGGAGCAGTACTTC. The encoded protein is CASRPRGREQYF.

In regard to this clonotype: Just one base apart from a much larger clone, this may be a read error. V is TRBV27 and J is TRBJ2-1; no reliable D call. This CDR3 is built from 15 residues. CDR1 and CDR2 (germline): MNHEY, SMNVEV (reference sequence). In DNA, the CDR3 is TGTGCCAGCAGCATCTCCAGGAGCTCCTACAATGATCAGTTCTTC. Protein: CASSISRSSYNDQFF.

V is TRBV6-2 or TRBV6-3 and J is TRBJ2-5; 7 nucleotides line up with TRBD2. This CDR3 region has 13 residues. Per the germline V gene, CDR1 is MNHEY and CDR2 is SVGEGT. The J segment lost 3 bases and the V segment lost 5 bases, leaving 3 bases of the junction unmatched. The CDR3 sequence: CASSSGTKETQYF. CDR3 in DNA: TGTGCCAGCAGTAGCGGGACCAAAGAGACCCAGTACTTC.

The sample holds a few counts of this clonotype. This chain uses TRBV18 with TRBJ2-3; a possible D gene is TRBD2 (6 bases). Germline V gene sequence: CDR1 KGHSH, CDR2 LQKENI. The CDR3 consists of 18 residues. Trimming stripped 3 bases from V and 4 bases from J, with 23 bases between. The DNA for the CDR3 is TGTGCCAGCTCACCGATTATTCGTAGCGGAGGAGGCTCAGATACGCAGTATTTT. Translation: CASSPIIRSGGGSDTQYF.

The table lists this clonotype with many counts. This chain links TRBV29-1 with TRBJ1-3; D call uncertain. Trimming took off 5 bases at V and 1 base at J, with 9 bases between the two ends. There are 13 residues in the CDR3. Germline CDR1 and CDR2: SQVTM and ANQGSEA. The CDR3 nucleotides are TGCAGCGTTCTGGTGTTTTCTGGAAACACCATATATTTT. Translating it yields CSVLVFSGNTIYF.

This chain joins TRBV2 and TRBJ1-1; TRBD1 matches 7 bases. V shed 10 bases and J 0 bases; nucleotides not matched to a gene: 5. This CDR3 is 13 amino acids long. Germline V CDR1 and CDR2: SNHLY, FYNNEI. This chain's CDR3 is CATQGQLNTEAFF. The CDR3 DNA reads TGTGCCACCCAGGGACAGCTGAACACTGAAGCTTTCTTT.

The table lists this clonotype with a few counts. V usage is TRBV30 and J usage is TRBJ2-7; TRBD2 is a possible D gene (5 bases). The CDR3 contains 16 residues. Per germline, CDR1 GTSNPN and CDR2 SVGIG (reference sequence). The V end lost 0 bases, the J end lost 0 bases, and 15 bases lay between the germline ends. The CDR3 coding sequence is TGTGCCTGGAGTGTTGGATATTCGGGAATCTCCTACGAGCAGTACTTC. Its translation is CAWSVGYSGISYEQYF.

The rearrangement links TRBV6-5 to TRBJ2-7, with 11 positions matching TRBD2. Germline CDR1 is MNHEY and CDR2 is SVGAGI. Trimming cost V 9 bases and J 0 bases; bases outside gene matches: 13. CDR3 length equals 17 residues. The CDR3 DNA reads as TGTGCCAGTATATCGGGACTAGCGGTATCAAGCTCCTACGAGCAGTACTTC. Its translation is CASISGLAVSSSYEQYF.

CDR3 residues: CASSNPGQGNQPQHF. The CDR3 nucleotides read TGTGCCAGTAGTAACCCGGGACAGGGCAATCAGCCCCAGCATTTT. The chain uses TRBV19 and TRBJ1-5; 8 bases map to TRBD1. The CDR3 has 15 residues. Trimming at V came to 4 bases and at J to 2 bases, leaving 4 bases not matched to a gene. Germline V gene data show CDR1 as LNHDA and CDR2 as SQIVND (reference sequence). Looking up the rest from reference TRBV19 and TRBJ1-5 gives the full variable domain: DGGITQSPKYLFRKEGQNVTLSCEQNLNHDAMYWYRQDPGQGLRLIYYSQIVNDFQKGDIAEGYSVSREKKESFPLTVTSAQKNPTAFYLCASSNPGQGNQPQHFGDGTRLSIL.

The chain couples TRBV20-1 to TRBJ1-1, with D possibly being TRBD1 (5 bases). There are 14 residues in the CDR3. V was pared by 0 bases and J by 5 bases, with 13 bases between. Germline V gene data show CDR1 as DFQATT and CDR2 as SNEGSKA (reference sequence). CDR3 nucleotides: TGCAGTGCTAGAGATTACGGGGAGGGGACTGAAGCTTTCTTT. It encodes CSARDYGEGTEAFF.

CDR3 coding DNA: TGTGCCAGCAGCCAAAGACTAGCGGGAGGGGCAGATACGCAGTATTTT. Protein product: CASSQRLAGGADTQYF. This chain joins TRBV4-2 and TRBJ2-3; 14 bases fit TRBD2. Germline loops: CDR1 LGHNA, CDR2 YNFKEQ. This CDR3 region has 16 residues. After removal of 2 bases from V and 4 bases from J, the junction contained 2 bases not matched to a gene.

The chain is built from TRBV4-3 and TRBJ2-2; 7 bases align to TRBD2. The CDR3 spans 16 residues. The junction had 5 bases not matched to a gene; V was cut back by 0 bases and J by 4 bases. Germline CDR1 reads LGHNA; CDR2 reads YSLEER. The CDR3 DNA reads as TGCGCCAGCAGCCAAGATAGGAGCGGGACCACCGGGGAGCTGTTTTTT. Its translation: CASSQDRSGTTGELFF.

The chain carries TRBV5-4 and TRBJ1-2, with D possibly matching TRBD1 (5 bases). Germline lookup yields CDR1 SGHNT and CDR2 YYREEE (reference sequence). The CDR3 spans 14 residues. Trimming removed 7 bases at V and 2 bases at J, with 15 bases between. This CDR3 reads CASSSAGENYGYTF. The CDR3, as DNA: TGTGCCAGCTCCTCGGCGGGGGAGAACTATGGCTACACCTTC.

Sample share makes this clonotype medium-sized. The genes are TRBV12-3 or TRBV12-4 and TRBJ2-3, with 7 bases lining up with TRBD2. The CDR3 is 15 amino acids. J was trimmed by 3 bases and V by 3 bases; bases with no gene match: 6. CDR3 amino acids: CASSFRGRVTDTQYF. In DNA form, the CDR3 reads TGTGCCAGCAGTTTCCGCGGGAGAGTGACAGATACGCAGTATTTT.

The CDR3, as DNA: TGTGCCAGCAGCTTAGCGCCCTCGAGCTCTGGAAACACCATATATTTT. Translating it yields CASSLAPSSSGNTIYF. The V and J genes are TRBV7-2 and TRBJ1-3; D is unresolved. V was cut by 0 bases and J by 0 bases, with 9 bases left in between. CDR3 length: 16 residues. From germline, CDR1 is SGHTA and CDR2 FQGNSA.

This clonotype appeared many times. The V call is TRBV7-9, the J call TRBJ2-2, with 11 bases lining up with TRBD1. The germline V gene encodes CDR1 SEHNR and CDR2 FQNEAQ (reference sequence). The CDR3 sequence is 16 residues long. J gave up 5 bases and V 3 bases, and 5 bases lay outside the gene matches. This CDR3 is CASSFLDRGPTGELFF. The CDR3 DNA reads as TGTGCCAGCAGCTTCCTGGACAGGGGGCCTACCGGGGAGCTGTTTTTT.

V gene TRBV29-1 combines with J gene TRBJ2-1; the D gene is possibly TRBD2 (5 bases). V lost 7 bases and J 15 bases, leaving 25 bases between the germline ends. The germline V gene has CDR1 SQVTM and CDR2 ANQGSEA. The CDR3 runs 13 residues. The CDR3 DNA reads TGCAGCGCTTACGACCTAGCACGAAGGTTGCCGTTCTTC. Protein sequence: CSAYDLARRLPFF.

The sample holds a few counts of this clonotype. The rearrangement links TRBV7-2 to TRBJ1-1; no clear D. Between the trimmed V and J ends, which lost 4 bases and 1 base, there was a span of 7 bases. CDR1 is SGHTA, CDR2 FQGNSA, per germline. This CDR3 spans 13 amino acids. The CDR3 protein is CASSSARNTEAFF. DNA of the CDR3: TGTGCCAGCAGCTCGGCAAGGAACACTGAAGCTTTCTTT.

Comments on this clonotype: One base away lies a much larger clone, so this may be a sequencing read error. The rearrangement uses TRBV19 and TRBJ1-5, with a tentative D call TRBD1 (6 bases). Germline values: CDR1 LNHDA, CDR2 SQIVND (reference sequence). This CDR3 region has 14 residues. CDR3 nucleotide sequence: TGTGCCAGTTGTATAGCCCCAGGGGAGAAGCCCCAGCATTTT. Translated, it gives CASCIAPGEKPQHF.